The next 4 T cell receptor beta chains were all read from a single sample in a study of human T cells and chemical hapten exposure. Time point described: patch test 2, 6 weeks after DPC sensitization. Treatment here: therapeutic diphenylcyclopropenone sensitization with weekly scalp DPC. TCRdb itself ran the RACE reads through MiXCR, one entry per CDR3 protein. Of 70,000 to 95,000 distinct CDR3 sequences listed, about 6.6% are singletons. Specimen: whole blood, collected in connection with sensitization to the hapten diphenylcyclopropenone (DPC). Every receptor here comes from a woman aged 25-40 years with alopecia areata. Some clones in this sample may be carry-over from other donors' samples.

This clonotype was seen many times. This chain links TRBV29-1 with TRBJ2-5, with D possibly called TRBD1 or TRBD2 (5 bases each). Germline V gives CDR1 SQVTM, CDR2 ANQGSEA. The CDR3 has 14 amino acids. V was clipped by 2 bases and J by 3 bases, with 13 bases between them. The CDR3: CSVEIPGTEETQYF. CDR3 coding DNA: TGCAGCGTTGAAATCCCCGGGACGGAAGAGACCCAGTACTTC.

This clonotype was found many times. The chain uses TRBV5-1 and TRBJ2-2; D unresolved. The ends were cut back, 2 bases at V and 2 bases at J, with 10 bases in the middle. The CDR3 spans 15 residues. CDR1 and CDR2 (germline): SGHRS, YFSETQ. Here the CDR3 reads CASSLSLPNTGELFF. In DNA, the CDR3 is TGCGCCAGCAGCTTAAGCCTTCCCAACACCGGGGAGCTGTTTTTT. Full variable domain (remainder filled in from reference TRBV5-1 and TRBJ2-2): KAGVTQTPRYLIKTRGQQVTLSCSPISGHRSVSWYQQTPGQGLQFLFEYFSETQRNKGNFPGRFSGRQFSNSRSEMNVSTLELGDSALYLCASSLSLPNTGELFFGEGSRLTVL.

The V gene is TRBV5-5, the J gene TRBJ2-1; no clear D gene. The CDR3 is 13 residues long. The germline gives CDR1 SGHKS, CDR2 YYEKEE (reference sequence). V was clipped by 2 bases and J by 9 bases, with 12 bases between them. Written as DNA, the CDR3 is TGTGCCAGCAGCTTTCAACCAGTATTTGAGCAGTTCTTC. The encoded protein is CASSFQPVFEQFF.

This clonotype appeared many times. J is TRBJ2-5 and V is TRBV6-6; no reliable D call. V shed 7 bases and J shed 0 bases, with 12 bases lying between them. The CDR3 sequence is 14 residues long. Germline assignment: CDR1 MNHNY and CDR2 SVGAGI (reference sequence). CDR3 loop: CASTRTRNQETQYF. CDR3 in DNA: TGTGCCAGCACCAGGACCCGAAACCAAGAGACCCAGTACTTC.